These 14 T cell receptor beta chains were all obtained from the same sample, sequenced in a study of early T cells in non-severe SARS-CoV-2 infection. TCRdb analysed the 5' RACE reads with MiXCR anew, one entry per CDR3 protein. The sample contains roughly 80,000 distinct CDR3 sequences, roughly 6% of which appear only once. The sample taken for sequencing was whole blood. These receptors originate from an adult who was a healthcare worker with PCR-confirmed SARS-CoV-2 infection or an uninfected control (not recorded which).

The table lists this clonotype with many counts. The rearrangement uses TRBV12-3 or TRBV12-4 and TRBJ1-5; D may be TRBD1 (6 bases). V lost 10 bases, J lost 4 bases, and 17 bases lay in between. The CDR3 length is 14 residues. The CDR3 DNA is TGTGCCACGTCTCAGGACAGAGTTAATCAGCCCCAGCATTTT. Translating gives CATSQDRVNQPQHF.

This clonotype has ten or more counts. The chain joins TRBV7-2 to TRBJ2-7, with a weak D call TRBD2 (6 bases). Germline loops: CDR1 SGHTA, CDR2 FQGNSA. The CDR3 contains 16 residues. V lost 3 bases to trimming and J lost 3 bases, with 18 bases between them. The CDR3 sequence: CASSLIPGTAFYEQYF. The DNA for the CDR3 is TGTGCCAGCAGCTTGATCCCTGGGACTGCTTTCTACGAGCAGTACTTC. The entire variable domain, with the rest obtained from reference TRBV7-2 and TRBJ2-7, is as follows: GAGVSQSPSNKVTEKGKDVELRCDPISGHTALYWYRQSLGQGLEFLIYFQGNSAPDKSGLPSDRFSAERTGGSVSTLTIQRTQQEDSAVYLCASSLIPGTAFYEQYFGPGTRLTVT.

This clonotype was picked up many times. The chain carries TRBV3-1 and TRBJ1-1, with 9 bases matching TRBD1. In germline, CDR1 is LGHDT, CDR2 YNNKEL (reference sequence). CDR3 length equals 17 residues. The ends lost 1 base at V and 7 bases at J; junction bases unmatched: 13. Here the CDR3 reads CASSQAFLRGQGNEAFF. The CDR3 nucleotides are TGTGCCAGCAGCCAAGCTTTTTTGCGGGGACAGGGCAATGAAGCTTTCTTT.

There are many counts of this clonotype. The chain is built from TRBV7-2 and TRBJ2-3; 7 bases are shared with TRBD2. Germline CDR1 reads SGHTA; CDR2 reads FQGNSA. Trimming at V came to 1 base and at J to 7 bases, leaving 11 bases not matched to a gene. CDR3 length equals 16 residues. CDR3: CASSLGRAGEGNTQYF. The CDR3 DNA reads as TGTGCCAGCAGCTTAGGTCGCGCGGGAGAAGGAAATACGCAGTATTTT.

Only a few counts were recorded for this clonotype. The genes are TRBV18 and TRBJ1-1; TRBD1 is a possible D gene (5 bases). CDR1 is KGHSH, CDR2 LQKENI, per germline. V shed 3 bases and J shed 0 bases, with 8 bases lying between them. The CDR3 is 14 residues long. CDR3 in amino acids: CASSPDIMNTEAFF. In DNA form, the CDR3 reads TGTGCCAGCTCACCGGACATTATGAACACTGAAGCTTTCTTT.

Only a few counts were recorded for this clonotype. The rearrangement uses TRBV11-3 and TRBJ2-3; D gene uncertain. Germline CDR1 and CDR2: SGHNT and YENEEA. The CDR3 contains 12 residues. V gave up 0 bases and J gave up 7 bases, with 5 bases separating them. CDR3 coding DNA: TGTGCCAGCAGCTTAGATCAGTATACGCAGTATTTT. As protein: CASSLDQYTQYF.

This clonotype was observed a few times. The rearrangement links TRBV7-9 to TRBJ2-7; D is uncertain. The germline CDR1 and CDR2 sequences are SEHNR and FQNEAQ (reference sequence). The CDR3 runs 12 residues. Trimming took off 5 bases at V and 2 bases at J, with 7 bases between the two ends. The CDR3 bases are TGTGCCAGCAGCCTCGGAACCTACGAGCAGTACTTC. Its translation is CASSLGTYEQYF.

The V gene is TRBV5-1, the J gene TRBJ2-7; TRBD2 matches 7 bases. There are 14 residues in the CDR3. Germline CDR1 SGHRS, CDR2 YFSETQ. J lost 5 bases, V lost 4 bases, and 9 bases had no gene match. CDR3 region: CASSLAGASHEQYF. The CDR3 DNA reads TGCGCCAGCAGCCTGGCGGGAGCATCCCACGAGCAGTACTTC.

Only a few counts were recorded for this clonotype. The genes are TRBV20-1 and TRBJ2-5; D not resolved. Deletions cut 8 bases from V and 2 bases from J, with 6 bases between. CDR3 size: 10 residues. Germline V gene sequence: CDR1 DFQATT, CDR2 SNEGSKA (reference sequence). This chain's CDR3 is CSSNQETQYF. CDR3 sequence (DNA): TGCAGTTCGAATCAAGAGACCCAGTACTTC.

This clonotype was picked up many times. This chain uses TRBV7-2 with TRBJ2-1; D may be TRBD2 (5 bases). CDR3 size: 13 residues. The germline V and J ends were trimmed by 2 bases and 9 bases, with 11 bases remaining between them. Germline V gene sequence: CDR1 SGHTA, CDR2 FQGNSA. CDR3 sequence reads: CASSLKWGAEQFF. The DNA of the CDR3 is TGTGCCAGCAGCTTAAAATGGGGAGCTGAGCAGTTCTTC. Filled out from reference TRBV7-2 and TRBJ2-1, the complete variable domain reads GAGVSQSPSNKVTEKGKDVELRCDPISGHTALYWYRQSLGQGLEFLIYFQGNSAPDKSGLPSDRFSAERTGGSVSTLTIQRTQQEDSAVYLCASSLKWGAEQFFGPGTRLTVL.

This clonotype was counted at least ten times. The chain uses TRBV6-2 or TRBV6-3 and TRBJ2-7; 7 nucleotides align to TRBD2. The ends lost 2 bases at V and 0 bases at J; junction bases unmatched: 1. Per the germline V gene, CDR1 is MNHEY and CDR2 is SVGEGT. The CDR3 covers 14 residues. CDR3 nucleotides: TGTGCCAGCAGTTACCTAGCGGACTCCTACGAGCAGTACTTC. Translating it yields CASSYLADSYEQYF.

This clonotype was seen at least ten times. The rearrangement uses TRBV3-1 and TRBJ1-6; D possibly corresponds to TRBD1 (5 bases). The CDR3 covers 14 residues. Deletions cut 0 bases from V and 8 bases from J, with 8 bases between. Germline V lookup: CDR1 LGHDT, CDR2 YNNKEL (reference sequence). The CDR3 here is CASSQDRGYSPLHF. The CDR3 DNA reads TGTGCCAGCAGCCAAGATCGGGGGTATTCACCCCTCCACTTT.

This clonotype was counted at least ten times. J is TRBJ1-6 and V is TRBV12-3 or TRBV12-4, with D maybe TRBD1 (6 bases). This CDR3 is 16 amino acids long. Trimming pared 6 bases from V and 6 bases from J, leaving 18 bases between. The CDR3 sequence is CASSHTGQGFNSPLHF. The CDR3 DNA follows: TGTGCCAGCAGCCATACCGGGCAGGGGTTTAATTCACCCCTCCACTTT.

This clonotype has more than one count but fewer than ten. This rearrangement joins TRBV5-6 to TRBJ1-5, with D tentatively TRBD1 (5 bases). Germline V lookup: CDR1 SGHDT, CDR2 YYEEEE. V was trimmed by 0 bases and J by 3 bases, leaving 7 bases between them. The CDR3 consists of 14 residues. The DNA of the CDR3 is TGTGCCAGCAGCTTGGAGACAGACAATCAGCCCCAGCATTTT. Translating gives CASSLETDNQPQHF.